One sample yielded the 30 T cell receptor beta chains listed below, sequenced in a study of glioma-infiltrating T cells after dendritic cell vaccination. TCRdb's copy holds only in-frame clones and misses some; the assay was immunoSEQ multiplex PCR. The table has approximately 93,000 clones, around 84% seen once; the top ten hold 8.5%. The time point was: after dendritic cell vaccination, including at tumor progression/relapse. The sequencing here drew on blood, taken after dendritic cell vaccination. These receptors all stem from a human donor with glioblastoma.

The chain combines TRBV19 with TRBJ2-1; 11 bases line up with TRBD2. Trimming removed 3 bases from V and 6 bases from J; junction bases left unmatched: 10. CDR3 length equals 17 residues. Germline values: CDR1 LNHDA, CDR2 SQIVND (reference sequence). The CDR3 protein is CASSILLAGAFSNEQFF. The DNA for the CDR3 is TGTGCCAGTAGTATTCTACTAGCGGGGGCCTTTTCCAATGAGCAGTTCTTC.

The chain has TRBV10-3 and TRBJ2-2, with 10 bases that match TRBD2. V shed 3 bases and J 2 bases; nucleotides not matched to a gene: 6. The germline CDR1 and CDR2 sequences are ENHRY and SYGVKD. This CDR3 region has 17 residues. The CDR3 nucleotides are TGTGCCATCAGTGACCAGCTAGCGGGGGAAAACACCGGGGAGCTGTTTTTT. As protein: CAISDQLAGENTGELFF.

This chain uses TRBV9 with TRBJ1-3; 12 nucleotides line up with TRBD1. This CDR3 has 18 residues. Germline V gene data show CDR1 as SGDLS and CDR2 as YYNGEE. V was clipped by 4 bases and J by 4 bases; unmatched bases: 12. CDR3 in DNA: TGTGCCAGCAGCCAACCCAGGGACAGGGGGCGCGAGGGAAACACCATATATTTT. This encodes CASSQPRDRGREGNTIYF.

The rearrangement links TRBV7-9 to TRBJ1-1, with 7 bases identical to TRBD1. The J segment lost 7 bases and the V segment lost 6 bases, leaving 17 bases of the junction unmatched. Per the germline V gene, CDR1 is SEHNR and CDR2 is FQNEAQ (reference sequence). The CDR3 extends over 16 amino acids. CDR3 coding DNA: TGTGCCAGCAGACAATTATTGGGACAGAAGCCTCATGAAGCTTTCTTT. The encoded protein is CASRQLLGQKPHEAFF.

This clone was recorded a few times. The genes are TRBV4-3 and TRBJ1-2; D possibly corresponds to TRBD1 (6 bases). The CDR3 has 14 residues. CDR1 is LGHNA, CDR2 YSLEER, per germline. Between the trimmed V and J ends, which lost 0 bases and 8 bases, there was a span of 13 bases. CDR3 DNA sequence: TGCGCCAGCAGCCAAGAAGGTTGGCAGGGGGGCTACACCTTC. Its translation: CASSQEGWQGGYTF.

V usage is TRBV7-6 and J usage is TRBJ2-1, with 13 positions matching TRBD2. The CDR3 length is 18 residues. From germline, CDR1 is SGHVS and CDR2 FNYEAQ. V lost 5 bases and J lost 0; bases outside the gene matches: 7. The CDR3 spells CASSPGLAGEFSYNEQFF. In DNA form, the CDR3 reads TGTGCCAGCAGCCCAGGACTAGCGGGGGAATTCTCCTACAATGAGCAGTTCTTC.

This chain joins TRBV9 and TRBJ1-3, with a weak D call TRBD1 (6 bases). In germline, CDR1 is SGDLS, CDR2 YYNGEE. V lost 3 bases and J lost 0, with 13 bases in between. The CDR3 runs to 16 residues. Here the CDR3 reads CASSAGTSSSGNTIYF. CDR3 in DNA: TGTGCCAGCAGCGCCGGGACATCTAGCTCTGGAAACACCATATATTTT.

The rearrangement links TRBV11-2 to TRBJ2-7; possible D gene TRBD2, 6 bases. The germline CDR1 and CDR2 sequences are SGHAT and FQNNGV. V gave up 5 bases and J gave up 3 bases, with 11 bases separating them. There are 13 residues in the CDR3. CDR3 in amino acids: CASSAGGNYEQYF. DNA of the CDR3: TGTGCCAGCAGCGCCGGAGGGAACTACGAGCAGTACTTC.

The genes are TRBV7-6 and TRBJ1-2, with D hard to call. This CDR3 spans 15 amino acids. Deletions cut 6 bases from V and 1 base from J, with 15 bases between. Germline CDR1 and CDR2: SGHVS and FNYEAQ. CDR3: CASSKQLGYNYGYTF. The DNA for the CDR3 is TGTGCCAGCAGTAAACAGCTGGGCTATAACTATGGCTACACCTTC.

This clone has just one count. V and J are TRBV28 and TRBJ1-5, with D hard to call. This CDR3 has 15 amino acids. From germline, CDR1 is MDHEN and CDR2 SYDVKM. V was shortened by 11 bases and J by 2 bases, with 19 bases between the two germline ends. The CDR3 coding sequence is TGTGCCGGCCAAACACGGGTGGGTGGCAATCAGCCCCAGCATTTT. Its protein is CAGQTRVGGNQPQHF.

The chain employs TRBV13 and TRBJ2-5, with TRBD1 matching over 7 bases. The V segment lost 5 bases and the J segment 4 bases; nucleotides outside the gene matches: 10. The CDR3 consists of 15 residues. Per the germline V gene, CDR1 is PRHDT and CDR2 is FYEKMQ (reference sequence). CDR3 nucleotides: TGTGCCAGCAGCCGACTCGGACCAGGGGGAGAGACCCAGTACTTC. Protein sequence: CASSRLGPGGETQYF.

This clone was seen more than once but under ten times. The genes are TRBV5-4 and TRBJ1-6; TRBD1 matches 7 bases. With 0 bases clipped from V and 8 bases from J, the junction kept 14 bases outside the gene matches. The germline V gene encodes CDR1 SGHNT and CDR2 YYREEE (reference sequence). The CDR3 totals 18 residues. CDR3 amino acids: CASSLGTKRQGPHSPLHF. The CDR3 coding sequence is TGTGCCAGCAGCTTGGGCACCAAAAGACAGGGCCCCCATTCACCCCTCCACTTT. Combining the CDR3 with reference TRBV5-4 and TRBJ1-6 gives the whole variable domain ETGVTQSPTHLIKTRGQQVTLRCSSQSGHNTVSWYQQALGQGPQFIFQYYREEENGRGNFPPRFSGLQFPNYSSELNVNALELDDSALYLCASSLGTKRQGPHSPLHFGNGTRLTVT.

This chain's CDR3 is CASSQDRGVGGTEAFF. The CDR3 bases are TGCGCCAGCAGCCAAGATCGCGGGGTGGGGGGCACTGAAGCTTTCTTT. The chain uses TRBV4-3 and TRBJ1-1; weak D call: TRBD1 (5 bases). The length of the CDR3 is 16 residues. Trimming stripped 0 bases from V and 4 bases from J, with 15 bases between. Germline assignment: CDR1 LGHNA and CDR2 YSLEER.

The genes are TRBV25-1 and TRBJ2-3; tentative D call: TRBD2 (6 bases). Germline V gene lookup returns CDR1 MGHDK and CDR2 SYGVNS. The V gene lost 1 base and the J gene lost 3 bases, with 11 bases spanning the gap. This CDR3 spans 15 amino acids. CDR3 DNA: TGTGCCAGCAGTGAATCGGCGGGGCCAACAGATACGCAGTATTTT. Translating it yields CASSESAGPTDTQYF.

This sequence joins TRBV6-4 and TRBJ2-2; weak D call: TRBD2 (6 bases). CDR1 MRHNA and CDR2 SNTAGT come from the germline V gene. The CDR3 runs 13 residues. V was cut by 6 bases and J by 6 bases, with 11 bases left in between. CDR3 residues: CASSGTPSGELFF. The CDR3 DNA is TGTGCCAGCAGCGGGACTCCTTCCGGGGAGCTGTTTTTT.

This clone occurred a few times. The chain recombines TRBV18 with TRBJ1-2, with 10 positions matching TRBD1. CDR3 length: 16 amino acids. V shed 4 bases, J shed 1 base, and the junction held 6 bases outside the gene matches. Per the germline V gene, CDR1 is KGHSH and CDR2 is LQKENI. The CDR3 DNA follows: TGTGCCAGCTCACTCCGACAGGGGGCCAATAACTATGGCTACACCTTC. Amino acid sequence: CASSLRQGANNYGYTF.

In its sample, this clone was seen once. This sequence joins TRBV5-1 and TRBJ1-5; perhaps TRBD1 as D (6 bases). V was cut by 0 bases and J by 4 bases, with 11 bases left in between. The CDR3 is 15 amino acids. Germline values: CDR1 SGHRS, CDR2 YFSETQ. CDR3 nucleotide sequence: TGCGCCAGCAGCTTGGAACAGGGAGGGAATCAGCCCCAGCATTTT. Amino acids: CASSLEQGGNQPQHF. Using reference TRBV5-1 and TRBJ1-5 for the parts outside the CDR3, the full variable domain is KAGVTQTPRYLIKTRGQQVTLSCSPISGHRSVSWYQQTPGQGLQFLFEYFSETQRNKGNFPGRFSGRQFSNSRSEMNVSTLELGDSALYLCASSLEQGGNQPQHFGDGTRLSIL.

The CDR3 protein is CASSLVAGGPYEQYF. The DNA of the CDR3 is TGTGCCAGCAGCTTGGTGGCGGGAGGGCCTTACGAGCAGTACTTC. The chain combines TRBV5-6 with TRBJ2-5; 9 bases are shared with TRBD2. The DNA end is a closer match to TRBJ2-7, so the J assignment may be wrong. CDR1 and CDR2 (germline): SGHDT, YYEEEE. The CDR3 is 15 residues long.

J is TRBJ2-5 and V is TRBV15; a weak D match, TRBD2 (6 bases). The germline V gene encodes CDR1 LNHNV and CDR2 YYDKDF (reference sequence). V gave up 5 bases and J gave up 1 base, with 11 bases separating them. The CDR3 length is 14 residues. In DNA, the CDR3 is TGTGCCACCAGCTGGGGTAGCGGCCAAGAGACCCAGTACTTC. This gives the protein CATSWGSGQETQYF. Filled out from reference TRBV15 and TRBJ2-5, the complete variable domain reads DAMVIQNPRYQVTQFGKPVTLSCSQTLNHNVMYWYQQKSSQAPKLLFHYYDKDFNNEADTPDNFQSRRPNTSFCFLDIRSPGLGDTAMYLCATSWGSGQETQYFGPGTRLLVL.

The CDR3 DNA follows: TGTGCCAGCAGTTACTCGAATAGGGGTGGCTACACCTTC. Protein product: CASSYSNRGGYTF. This chain joins TRBV6-5 and TRBJ1-2; tentative D call: TRBD1 (5 bases). The V and J ends lost 0 bases and 7 bases respectively, with 9 bases between them. Looked up from germline, CDR1 is MNHEY and CDR2 is SVGAGI. The CDR3 runs to 13 residues.

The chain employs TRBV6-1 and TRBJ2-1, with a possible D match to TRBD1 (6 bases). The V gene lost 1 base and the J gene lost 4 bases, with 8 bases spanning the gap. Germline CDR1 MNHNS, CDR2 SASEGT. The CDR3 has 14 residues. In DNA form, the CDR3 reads TGTGCCAGCAGTGAAGAAGGGGGTTACAATGAGCAGTTCTTC. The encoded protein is CASSEEGGYNEQFF.

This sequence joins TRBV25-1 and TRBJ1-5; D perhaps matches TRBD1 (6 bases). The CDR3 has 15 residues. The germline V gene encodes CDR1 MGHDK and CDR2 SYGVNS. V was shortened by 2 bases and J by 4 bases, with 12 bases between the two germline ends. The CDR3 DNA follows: TGTGCCAGCAGTGAACACGGGACACAGAATCAGCCCCAGCATTTT. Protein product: CASSEHGTQNQPQHF.

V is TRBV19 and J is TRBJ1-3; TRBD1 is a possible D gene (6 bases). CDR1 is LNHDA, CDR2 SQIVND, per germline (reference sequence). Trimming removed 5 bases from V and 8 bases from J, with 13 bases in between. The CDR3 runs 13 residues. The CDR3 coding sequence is TGTGCCAGTAGTCTACGACAGGCCTACACCATATATTTT. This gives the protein CASSLRQAYTIYF.

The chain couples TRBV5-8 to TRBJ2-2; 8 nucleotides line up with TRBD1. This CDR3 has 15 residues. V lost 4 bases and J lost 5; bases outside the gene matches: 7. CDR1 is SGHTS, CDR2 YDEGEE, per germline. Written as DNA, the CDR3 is TGTGCCAGCAGCCAGGGACAGGTCTCTACCGGGGAGCTGTTTTTT. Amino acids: CASSQGQVSTGELFF.

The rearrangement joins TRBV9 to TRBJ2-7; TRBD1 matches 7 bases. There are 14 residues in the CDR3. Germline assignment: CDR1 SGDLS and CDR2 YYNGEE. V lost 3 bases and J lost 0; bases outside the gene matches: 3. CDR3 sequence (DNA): TGTGCCAGCAGCGCGACAGGGTTCTCCTACGAGCAGTACTTC. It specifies CASSATGFSYEQYF.

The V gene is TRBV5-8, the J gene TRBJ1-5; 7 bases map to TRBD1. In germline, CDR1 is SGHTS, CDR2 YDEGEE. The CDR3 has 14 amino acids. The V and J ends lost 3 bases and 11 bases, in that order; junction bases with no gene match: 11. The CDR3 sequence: CASSSGDSLGSQHF. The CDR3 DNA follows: TGTGCCAGCAGCTCCGGGGACAGCCTTGGGTCCCAGCATTTT.

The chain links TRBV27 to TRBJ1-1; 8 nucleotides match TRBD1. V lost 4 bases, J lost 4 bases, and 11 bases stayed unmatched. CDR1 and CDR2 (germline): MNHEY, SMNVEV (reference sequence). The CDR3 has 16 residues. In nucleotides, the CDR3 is TGTGCCAGCAGTTATGACAGGGGCGAGGAGGTCACTGAAGCTTTCTTT. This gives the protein CASSYDRGEEVTEAFF.

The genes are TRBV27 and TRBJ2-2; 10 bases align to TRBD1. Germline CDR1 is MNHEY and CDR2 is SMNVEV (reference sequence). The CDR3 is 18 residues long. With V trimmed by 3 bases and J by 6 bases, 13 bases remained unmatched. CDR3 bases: TGTGCCAGCAGTTTCCGATATTTACCGGGACAGGGGCCCGGGGAGCTGTTTTTT. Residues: CASSFRYLPGQGPGELFF.

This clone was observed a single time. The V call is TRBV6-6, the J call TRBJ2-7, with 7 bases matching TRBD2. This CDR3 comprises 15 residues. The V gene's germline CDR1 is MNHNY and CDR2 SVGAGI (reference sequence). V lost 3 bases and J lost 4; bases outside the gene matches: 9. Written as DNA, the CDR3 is TGTGCCAGCAGTTATGCGGGGGACGGGAATTACGAGCAGTACTTC. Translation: CASSYAGDGNYEQYF.

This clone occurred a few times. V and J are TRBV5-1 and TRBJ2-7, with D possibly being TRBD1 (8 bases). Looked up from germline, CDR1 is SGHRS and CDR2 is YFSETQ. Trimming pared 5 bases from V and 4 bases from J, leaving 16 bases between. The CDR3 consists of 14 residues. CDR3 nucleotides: TGCGCCAGCAGTACACAGGGGGGGGTTTACGAGCAGTACTTC. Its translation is CASSTQGGVYEQYF. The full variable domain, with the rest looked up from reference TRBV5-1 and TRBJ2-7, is KAGVTQTPRYLIKTRGQQVTLSCSPISGHRSVSWYQQTPGQGLQFLFEYFSETQRNKGNFPGRFSGRQFSNSRSEMNVSTLELGDSALYLCASSTQGGVYEQYFGPGTRLTVT.